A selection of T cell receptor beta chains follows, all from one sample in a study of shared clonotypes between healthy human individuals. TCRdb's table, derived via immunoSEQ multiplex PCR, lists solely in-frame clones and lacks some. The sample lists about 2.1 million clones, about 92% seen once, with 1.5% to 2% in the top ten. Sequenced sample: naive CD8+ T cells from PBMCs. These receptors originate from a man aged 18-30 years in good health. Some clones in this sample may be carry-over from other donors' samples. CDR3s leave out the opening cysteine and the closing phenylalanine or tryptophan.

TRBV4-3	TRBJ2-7	ASSQDGTGRYEQY
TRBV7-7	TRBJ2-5	ASSPHRKETQY
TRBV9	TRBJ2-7	ASSVRSGRPPYEQY
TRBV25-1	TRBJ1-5	ASSGVEGHNQPQH
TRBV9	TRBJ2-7	ASSLTAGPYEQY
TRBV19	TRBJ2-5	ASSPRERETQY
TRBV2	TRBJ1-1	ASSEVGTEAF
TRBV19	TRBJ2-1	ASSIQRDYNEQF
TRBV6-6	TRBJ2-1	ASSSPRDNEQF
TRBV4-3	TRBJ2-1	ASSWGVKSRDRSGSFYEQF
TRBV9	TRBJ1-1	ASSPGLGPFTEAF
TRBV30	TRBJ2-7	AWSPRYIQEALGYEQY
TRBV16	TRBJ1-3	ASSQSSSGWSSGNTIY
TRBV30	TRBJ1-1	AWSVGHLRLDTEAF
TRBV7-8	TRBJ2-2	ASSYNPGLAGDTGELF
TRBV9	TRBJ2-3	ASSVQSGKYPDTQY
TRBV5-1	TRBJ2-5	ASYYGETQY
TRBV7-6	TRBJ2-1	ASSLDRSSYNEQF
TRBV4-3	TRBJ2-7	ASSQEAESYEQY
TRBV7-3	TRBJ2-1	ASSLSDGRYSYNEQF
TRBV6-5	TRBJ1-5	ASSSEGGYSNQPQH
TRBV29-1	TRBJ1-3	SVLRTENSGNTIY
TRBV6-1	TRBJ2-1	ASSGPLRTNYNEQF
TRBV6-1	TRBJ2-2	ASSVWQGSNGELF
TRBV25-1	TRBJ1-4	ASKTGEATNEKLF
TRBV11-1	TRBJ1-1	ASSLARGYSTEAF
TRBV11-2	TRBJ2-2	ASRNSRGSGELF
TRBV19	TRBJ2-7	ASSISSSAASSYEQY